The rows below give T cell receptor beta chains drawn from one sample of a study of blood T cell repertoires in COVID-19. Data came from immunoSEQ multiplex PCR; TCRdb stores just in-frame clones and leaves some out. The table has some 64,000 clones, about four fifths seen once. The sample was peripheral blood. These receptors all come from a human donor in a cohort sampled during active COVID-19. Both conserved end residues are part of each CDR3. A D gene is named only where the DNA matches it firmly. Expanded clones get a size class; other rows say once, few or many, or leave the size out.

J,V,size,D,CDR3
TRBJ2-7,TRBV20-1,-,-,CSASPEEAVSYEQYF
TRBJ2-3,TRBV2,once,-,CASSEESGINTDTQYF
TRBJ2-1,TRBV7-2,-,TRBD1,CASSLNRGTEQFF
TRBJ1-4,TRBV6-6,-,-,CASSYSAGSEKLFF
TRBJ1-1,TRBV6-2/TRBV6-3,-,TRBD1,CASSSLDRVRDTEAFF
TRBJ2-1,TRBV2,-,-,CASTLRGGLRNEQFF
TRBJ1-1,TRBV3-1/TRBV3-2,-,-,CASSRGLKNTEAFF
TRBJ1-2,TRBV28,-,TRBD1,CASSQGRGRYTF
TRBJ2-5,TRBV4-1,-,-,CASSQEGTHSQETQYF
TRBJ2-4,TRBV5-1,-,TRBD1,CASSHADREMNIQYF
TRBJ2-3,TRBV5-6,-,-,CASSLGFGIRTDTQYF
TRBJ1-6,TRBV9,-,TRBD1,CASSAGQGYSPLHF
TRBJ2-5,TRBV5-1,-,-,CASSLGQGGQETQYF
TRBJ2-7,TRBV2,-,TRBD1,CASRLTGGTYEQYF
TRBJ2-1,TRBV9,-,TRBD2,CASSVAPGLSSYNEQFF
TRBJ1-2,TRBV30,-,-,CAGFSWGDYGYTF
TRBJ2-1,TRBV19,-,TRBD2,CASSGGSYNEQFF
TRBJ1-6,TRBV18,-,TRBD1,CASSLTGTGEGSPLHF
TRBJ2-7,TRBV27,-,TRBD1,CASSLSWGTGQFQQYF
TRBJ1-5,TRBV6-1,-,-,CASSESGNNQPQHF
TRBJ1-1,TRBV18,-,-,CASSETQGGGTEAFF
TRBJ2-7,TRBV9,once,-,CASSVAANLYEQYF
TRBJ2-7,TRBV12-2,-,-,CASRWHGTGFSMVPYEQYF
TRBJ2-1,TRBV6-5,few,TRBD1,CASLPGQGRDNEQFF
TRBJ2-5,TRBV7-6,once,-,CASSSTGTRQETQYF
TRBJ1-3,TRBV7-2,-,TRBD1,CASSLALGTVGGNTIYF
TRBJ2-7,TRBV18,-,-,CASSPNRAAGEQYF
TRBJ2-7,TRBV28,-,-,CASSLWADPNEQYF
TRBJ2-5,TRBV2,-,-,CATTAVGAGETQYF
TRBJ1-2,TRBV3-1/TRBV3-2,-,-,CASSQDAVYYGYTF
TRBJ2-5,TRBV3-1/TRBV3-2,-,-,CASSQRGSQETQYF
TRBJ2-6,TRBV10-3,-,TRBD2,CAISESRTSGGTGANVLTF
TRBJ1-1,TRBV30,-,TRBD1,CAWSAGGTANTEAFF
TRBJ2-2,TRBV9,-,TRBD2,CASSVTPGLAGGELFF
TRBJ1-2,TRBV19,-,TRBD1,CASSKDRGYGYTF
TRBJ2-3,TRBV21-1,many,-,CASRTDPGQGTTDTQYF
TRBJ2-5,TRBV7-2,few,TRBD2,CASSLGGKRGGLSETQYF
TRBJ2-7,TRBV6-1,-,TRBD2,CASSEGGGFYEQYF
TRBJ1-2,TRBV5-4,few,TRBD1,CASSRQGTDYGYTF
TRBJ1-2,TRBV5-1,-,TRBD1,CASSLGDRGGGGYTF
TRBJ2-7,TRBV7-9,-,TRBD2,CASSLGTSGPYEQYF
TRBJ2-1,TRBV24-1,few,TRBD2,CATSDPLAGTSYNEQFF
TRBJ1-5,TRBV30,-,TRBD1,CAWEAGGSNQPQHF
TRBJ2-5,TRBV5-1,-,TRBD1,CASSLSDRDRQETQYF
TRBJ2-6,TRBV18,-,TRBD2,CASSRTSGGAGANVLTF
TRBJ2-2,TRBV7-3,-,-,CASSLNGERTGELFF
TRBJ1-1,TRBV18,-,TRBD1,CASSPGQGGRRTEAFF
TRBJ2-5,TRBV5-4,-,TRBD1,CASSPPGQGGTQYF
TRBJ2-2,TRBV7-8,-,-,CASSLDRATGELFF
TRBJ1-1,TRBV6-5,-,-,CASSSQRLGEAEAFF
TRBJ2-5,TRBV6-6,-,-,CASSQLLTGQETQYF
TRBJ2-4,TRBV30,-,TRBD1,CAWKDRGNIQYF
TRBJ2-1,TRBV7-9,-,TRBD1,CASSRDSNNEQFF
TRBJ2-3,TRBV5-4,few,-,CASSLAGGSVDTQYF
TRBJ2-5,TRBV7-8,-,-,CASSLALARIQETQYF
TRBJ2-7,TRBV9,-,TRBD2,CASSGGTSGGLREQYF
TRBJ1-6,TRBV27,once,TRBD1,CARAPGQNNSPLHF
TRBJ2-5,TRBV11-3,-,-,CASSLYCGGVGETQYF
TRBJ1-1,TRBV24-1,few,-,CATSGVGANTEAFF
TRBJ1-5,TRBV28,few,-,CASTELGGSQPQHF